Shown below are 22 T cell receptor beta chains from a single sample sequenced in a study of shared clonotypes between healthy human individuals. Sequencing was performed with immunoSEQ multiplex PCR; in TCRdb, only in-frame clones are kept and a portion is missing. The repertoire consists of approximately 480,000 clones, with about 79% occurring once and the leading ten covering around 13%. Sequenced material: PBMCs. Receptor source: a woman between 40 and 55 years old in good health. Some clones in this sample may be carry-over from other donors' samples.

In this sample, this clone turned up many times. The same CDR3 can be traced to other DNA sequences in this sample. This chain links TRBV30 with TRBJ2-6; the D is unclear. The CDR3 has 16 residues. Trimming pared 2 bases from V and 4 bases from J, leaving 15 bases between. The germline CDR1 and CDR2 sequences are GTSNPN and SVGIG (reference sequence). As DNA, the CDR3 is TGTGCCTGGAGTCGCATCGGGTCCGTCGGGGCCAACGTCCTGACTTTC. Residues: CAWSRIGSVGANVLTF.

V is TRBV5-1 and J is TRBJ2-7, with D perhaps being TRBD1 or TRBD2 (5 bases each). Germline V lookup: CDR1 SGHRS, CDR2 YFSETQ. Trimming left V 0 bases short and J 3 bases short, with 13 bases between. CDR3 length equals 15 residues. Here the CDR3 DNA reads TGCGCCAGCAGCTTGGACGGGGCAGGACACTACGAGCAGTACTTC. Its protein is CASSLDGAGHYEQYF. Using reference TRBV5-1 and TRBJ2-7 for the parts outside the CDR3, the full variable domain is KAGVTQTPRYLIKTRGQQVTLSCSPISGHRSVSWYQQTPGQGLQFLFEYFSETQRNKGNFPGRFSGRQFSNSRSEMNVSTLELGDSALYLCASSLDGAGHYEQYFGPGTRLTVT.

Comment on this clone: Other DNA sequences in this sample translate to the same CDR3. The rearrangement links TRBV5-1 to TRBJ2-2; tentatively, D is TRBD1 (5 bases). The V end lost 0 bases, the J end lost 2 bases, and 8 bases lay between the germline ends. In germline, CDR1 is SGHRS, CDR2 YFSETQ. The CDR3 spans 15 residues. Here the CDR3 reads CASSLGTQNTGELFF. CDR3 sequence (DNA): TGCGCCAGCAGCTTGGGGACACAAAACACCGGGGAGCTGTTTTTT.

The genes are TRBV11-2 and TRBJ2-2; TRBD1 agrees at 9 bases. Looked up from germline, CDR1 is SGHAT and CDR2 is FQNNGV. Trimming cost V 2 bases and J 5 bases; bases outside gene matches: 3. The CDR3 runs 15 residues. The CDR3 is CASSLPDRGTGELFF. DNA for the CDR3: TGTGCCAGCAGCTTACCAGACAGGGGGACCGGGGAGCTGTTTTTT.

This chain uses TRBV7-9 with TRBJ2-3; TRBD1 is a possible D gene (7 bases). The CDR3 sequence is 16 residues long. Germline V lookup: CDR1 SEHNR, CDR2 FQNEAQ (reference sequence). Trimming removed 1 base from V and 5 bases from J, with 16 bases in between. The CDR3 region has the DNA TGTGCCAGCAGCTTAGTTTCCAGGGGGGTCGGAGATACGCAGTATTTT. Encoded protein: CASSLVSRGVGDTQYF.

The sample holds a few counts of this clone. J is TRBJ1-1 and V is TRBV2, with no clear D. Germline V gene sequence: CDR1 SNHLY, CDR2 FYNNEI. This CDR3 is 15 amino acids long. Trimming took off 4 bases at V and 0 bases at J, with 12 bases between the two ends. CDR3 coding DNA: TGTGCCAGCAGTGTGTTACACAACATGAACACTGAAGCTTTCTTT. It translates to CASSVLHNMNTEAFF.

The V gene is TRBV28, the J gene TRBJ2-7; 7 nucleotides match TRBD2. The germline CDR1 and CDR2 sequences are MDHEN and SYDVKM. The CDR3 contains 14 residues. V was pared by 4 bases and J by 4 bases, with 7 bases of the junction left unmatched. The CDR3 DNA is TGTGCCAGCAGTTCTGGCGGGAGCCTGTACGAGCAGTACTTC. Translating it yields CASSSGGSLYEQYF.

The gene calls are TRBV2 and TRBJ2-2; D possibly corresponds to TRBD1 (5 bases). Germline lookup yields CDR1 SNHLY and CDR2 FYNNEI. The CDR3 sequence is 15 residues long. V was clipped by 2 bases and J by 5 bases, with 12 bases between them. In nucleotides, the CDR3 is TGTGCCAGCAGTGAATCTACGACAGCTACCGGGGAGCTGTTTTTT. This translates into CASSESTTATGELFF.

This clone has more than one count but fewer than ten. The chain's CDR3 is CASSLTSNTEAFF. The CDR3 DNA sequence: TGTGCCAGCAGCTTGACATCGAACACTGAAGCTTTCTTT. V and J are TRBV6-4 and TRBJ1-1; D is uncertain. The germline V and J ends were trimmed by 6 bases and 1 base, with 9 bases remaining between them. CDR3 length equals 13 residues. CDR1 is MRHNA, CDR2 SNTAGT, per germline.

The chain employs TRBV5-1 and TRBJ2-1; 7 bases map to TRBD2. V lost 7 bases to trimming and J lost 7 bases; unmatched junction nucleotides: 11. This CDR3 is 14 amino acids long. Germline loops: CDR1 SGHRS, CDR2 YFSETQ. CDR3 nucleotide sequence: TGCGCCAGCTCCCACGTCGGAGCGGGGAATGAGCAGTTCTTC. Translated, it gives CASSHVGAGNEQFF.

This clone has only one observation. The chain has TRBV5-1 and TRBJ2-5; D gene unclear. Germline CDR1 SGHRS, CDR2 YFSETQ. This CDR3 is built from 14 residues. Trimming left V 0 bases short and J 5 bases short, with 11 bases between. The CDR3 DNA reads TGCGCCAGCAGCTTGGCAGGACGTGCGGAGACCCAGTACTTC. Protein sequence: CASSLAGRAETQYF.

V gene TRBV7-9 combines with J gene TRBJ2-3, with D possibly being TRBD1 (5 bases). V dropped 5 bases and J dropped 4 bases, with 13 bases sitting between them. Germline CDR1 reads SEHNR; CDR2 reads FQNEAQ (reference sequence). This CDR3 is built from 14 residues. The CDR3 protein is CASSPGQRADTQYF. The CDR3 bases are TGTGCCAGCAGCCCAGGGCAAAGGGCAGATACGCAGTATTTT. Supplemented by reference TRBV7-9 and TRBJ2-3, the full variable domain reads DTGVSQNPRHKITKRGQNVTFRCDPISEHNRLYWYRQTLGQGPEFLTYFQNEAQLEKSRLLSDRFSAERPKGSFSTLEIQRTEQGDSAMYLCASSPGQRADTQYFGPGTRLTVL.

This chain links TRBV6-1 with TRBJ2-7; perhaps TRBD1 as D (5 bases). Trimming removed 6 bases from V and 0 bases from J, with 6 bases in between. This CDR3 is built from 12 residues. The germline V gene encodes CDR1 MNHNS and CDR2 SASEGT. The CDR3 spells CASRGDSYEQYF. CDR3 bases: TGTGCCAGCAGAGGGGACTCCTACGAGCAGTACTTC.

This clone has at least ten counts. The rearrangement uses TRBV9 and TRBJ2-7; 11 bases are shared with TRBD2. The germline CDR1 and CDR2 sequences are SGDLS and YYNGEE. The junction had 5 bases not matched to a gene; V was cut back by 0 bases and J by 3 bases. The CDR3 has 16 residues. CDR3 sequence (DNA): TGTGCCAGCAGCGTAGGGCTAGCGGGAGGTATCTACGAGCAGTACTTC. Amino acid sequence: CASSVGLAGGIYEQYF.

The gene calls are TRBV5-1 and TRBJ2-5; 11 bases align to TRBD2. This CDR3 has 17 residues. Germline V lookup: CDR1 SGHRS, CDR2 YFSETQ. Unmatched junction bases numbered 8, after V lost 0 bases and J lost 4 bases. Written as DNA, the CDR3 is TGCGCCAGCAGCTTGGAAACTAGCGGGAGATTTAGAGAGACCCAGTACTTC. The encoded protein is CASSLETSGRFRETQYF.

The chain is built from TRBV15 and TRBJ1-4; D possibly corresponds to TRBD1 (5 bases). The CDR3 contains 12 residues. The V and J ends lost 3 bases and 15 bases respectively, with 14 bases between them. In germline, CDR1 is LNHNV, CDR2 YYDKDF (reference sequence). CDR3 sequence (DNA): TGTGCCACCAGCAGGCTTCAGGGTGGGGTGTTTTTT. It yields the protein CATSRLQGGVFF.

CDR3 sequence: CASSSPAPSYEQYF. The CDR3 DNA sequence: TGTGCCAGCAGTTCTCCAGCACCGTCCTACGAGCAGTACTTC. The chain uses TRBV28 and TRBJ2-7; D gene uncertain. Germline V lookup: CDR1 MDHEN, CDR2 SYDVKM. V was shortened by 4 bases and J by 1 base, with 11 bases between the two germline ends. The CDR3 length is 14 residues. Supplemented by reference TRBV28 and TRBJ2-7, the full variable domain reads DVKVTQSSRYLVKRTGEKVFLECVQDMDHENMFWYRQDPGLGLRLIYFSYDVKMKEKGDIPEGYSVSREKKERFSLILESASTNQTSMYLCASSSPAPSYEQYFGPGTRLTVT.

The chain uses TRBV28 and TRBJ2-1; 11 bases agree with TRBD2. The trim removed 5 bases at V and 3 bases at J, leaving 18 bases unmatched. Germline CDR1 is MDHEN and CDR2 is SYDVKM. The CDR3 has 20 amino acids. CDR3: CASSPPMGDRLAGIYNEQFF. The DNA of the CDR3 is TGTGCCAGCAGTCCACCGATGGGGGACCGACTAGCGGGAATCTACAATGAGCAGTTCTTC.

V gene TRBV2 combines with J gene TRBJ2-7, with 11 bases aligning to TRBD2. From germline, CDR1 is SNHLY and CDR2 FYNNEI. Unmatched junction bases numbered 8, after V lost 4 bases and J lost 6 bases. The CDR3 loop spans 15 amino acids. The CDR3 here is CASSGGELAGVEQYF. The CDR3 coding sequence is TGTGCCAGCAGTGGAGGGGAACTAGCGGGAGTCGAGCAGTACTTC.

The gene calls are TRBV27 and TRBJ1-2; 10 positions match TRBD1. Germline loops: CDR1 MNHEY, CDR2 SMNVEV (reference sequence). The CDR3 extends over 15 amino acids. V shed 4 bases, J shed 4 bases, and the junction held 6 bases outside the gene matches. The CDR3 loop reads CASSSPGTGVYGYTF. CDR3 sequence (DNA): TGTGCCAGCAGTTCTCCCGGGACAGGGGTCTATGGCTACACCTTC.

The rearrangement links TRBV7-2 to TRBJ1-4; 9 bases map to TRBD1. V trimming: 5 bases; J trimming: 8 bases; junction bases outside the gene matches: 6. CDR3 size: 14 residues. Germline V gene sequence: CDR1 SGHTA, CDR2 FQGNSA. The DNA for the CDR3 is TGTGCCAGCAGCCTGACAGGGGGTATGGAAAAACTGTTTTTT. The encoded protein is CASSLTGGMEKLFF.

The chain carries TRBV7-2 and TRBJ1-2; D gene ambiguous. CDR1 and CDR2 from the germline V gene are SGHTA and FQGNSA. The CDR3 runs 15 residues. V shed 1 base and J shed 3 bases, with 12 bases lying between them. The CDR3 loop reads CASSLGAGEHYGYTF. The CDR3 nucleotides read TGTGCCAGCAGCTTAGGCGCCGGGGAACACTATGGCTACACCTTC.